One and the same sample provided the 28 T cell receptor beta chains below, sequenced in a study of vaccination and CD4 T cells after COVID-19. The Oncomine TCR Beta short-read assay sequenced DNA from cultured CD4+ T cells. TCRdb redid the calling of the PCR reads with MiXCR, one entry per CDR3 protein. The sample lists 18,000 or so distinct CDR3 sequences, roughly 50% occurring once. Treatment here: approximately 9-day PBMC culture with coronavirus spike peptide pools or control peptides (ViraFEST assay). Their antigen targets remain unknown. The material sequenced was CD4+ T cells from blood, cultured in vitro. All receptors derive from a human donor who had recovered from COVID-19.

This rearrangement joins TRBV24-1 to TRBJ2-5; 9 positions match TRBD2. The germline V gene encodes CDR1 KGHDR and CDR2 SFDVKD. The CDR3 is made up of 16 amino acids. The V and J ends lost 5 bases and 5 bases, in that order; junction bases with no gene match: 11. The CDR3 sequence: CATSASVAGEGETQYF. DNA of the CDR3: TGTGCCACCAGTGCCTCAGTAGCGGGAGAAGGGGAGACCCAGTACTTC.

The chain uses TRBV12-3 or TRBV12-4 and TRBJ2-6, with D tentatively TRBD1 (5 bases). The CDR3 is 17 residues long. V dropped 4 bases and J dropped 0 bases, with 13 bases sitting between them. CDR3 sequence (DNA): TGTGCCAGCAGTTCCCGGACACACCGCTCTGGGGCCAACGTCCTGACTTTC. It encodes CASSSRTHRSGANVLTF.

The CDR3 here is CASSPTGEQYF. DNA of the CDR3: TGTGCCAGCAGCCCGACAGGGGAGCAGTACTTC. This rearrangement joins TRBV6-2 or TRBV6-3 to TRBJ2-7; TRBD1 matches at 7 bases. J lost 7 bases, V lost 6 bases, and 3 bases had no gene match. CDR3 length: 11 amino acids. Per the germline V gene, CDR1 is MNHEY and CDR2 is SVGEGT.

V and J are TRBV28 and TRBJ1-1; D remains ambiguous. CDR1 and CDR2 from the germline V gene are MDHEN and SYDVKM. Trimming left V 6 bases short and J 1 base short, with 12 bases between. This CDR3 region has 14 residues. CDR3 sequence reads: CASSLPARNTEAFF. CDR3 in DNA: TGTGCCAGCAGCCTTCCGGCGAGGAACACTGAAGCTTTCTTT.

This clonotype has only a few counts. The V gene is TRBV7-9, the J gene TRBJ1-5, with D tentatively TRBD1 (5 bases). Germline V gene data show CDR1 as SEHNR and CDR2 as FQNEAQ (reference sequence). The CDR3 is made up of 15 amino acids. Trimming cost V 1 base and J 1 base, with 8 bases left between them. The CDR3 DNA reads as TGTGCCAGCAGCTTAGTGGGGGACAGCAATCAGCCCCAGCATTTT. Protein product: CASSLVGDSNQPQHF.

This clonotype was seen once. The genes are TRBV7-9 and TRBJ2-3, with D possibly matching TRBD2 (6 bases). Trimming took off 11 bases at V and 1 base at J, with 16 bases between the two ends. CDR1 is SEHNR and CDR2 is FQNEAQ in the germline V gene (reference sequence). CDR3 size: 14 residues. Written as DNA, the CDR3 is TGTGCCCTCCCTGGCGGAGGGGGCACAGATACGCAGTATTTT. Translation gives CALPGGGGTDTQYF.

A note on this clonotype: The CDR3 does not end in the conserved phenylalanine or tryptophan, so this is likely a read error. This chain uses TRBV20-1 with TRBJ2-3, with unresolved D. The CDR3 runs to 15 residues. CDR1 is DFQATT, CDR2 SNEGSKA, per germline (reference sequence). Trimming left V 0 bases short and J 2 bases short, with 12 bases between. The CDR3 reads CSARDLLNPTDTQYL. In DNA, the CDR3 is TGCAGTGCTAGAGATCTGCTCAACCCCACAGATACGCAGTATCTT.

The chain is built from TRBV6-5 and TRBJ2-1; 8 bases align to TRBD2. Germline V gene lookup returns CDR1 MNHEY and CDR2 SVGAGI. V dropped 4 bases and J dropped 5; count of bases not matched to a gene: 10. The CDR3 is 16 amino acids. The CDR3 here is CASSLIGTRDHNEQFF. CDR3 in DNA: TGTGCCAGCAGTTTAATCGGGACTAGGGACCACAATGAGCAGTTCTTC.

This clonotype was found a few times. This chain joins TRBV28 and TRBJ1-1; TRBD1 is a possible D gene (6 bases). The CDR3 totals 13 residues. V was cut by 6 bases and J by 8 bases, with 16 bases left in between. Germline CDR1 is MDHEN and CDR2 is SYDVKM. This CDR3 reads CASRQRLQGEAFF. Here the CDR3 DNA reads TGTGCCAGCAGACAGAGACTCCAGGGGGAAGCTTTCTTT.

This chain uses TRBV2 with TRBJ1-1, with no clear D. Germline values: CDR1 SNHLY, CDR2 FYNNEI. The CDR3 is 15 amino acids. Trimming took off 2 bases at V and 1 base at J, with 11 bases between the two ends. The CDR3 sequence: CASSELRVPNTEAFF. The CDR3 DNA reads as TGTGCCAGCAGTGAATTGAGGGTTCCGAACACTGAAGCTTTCTTT.

The V and J genes are TRBV11-3 and TRBJ2-1; no definite D call. Germline values: CDR1 SGHNT, CDR2 YENEEA. The CDR3 has 13 residues. Between the trimmed V and J ends, which lost 1 base and 7 bases, there was a span of 8 bases. DNA for the CDR3: TGTGCCAGCAGCTTAGGGTTGTCGAATGAGCAGTTCTTC. Translated: CASSLGLSNEQFF. The full variable domain, with the rest looked up from reference TRBV11-3 and TRBJ2-1, is EAGVVQSPRYKIIEKKQPVAFWCNPISGHNTLYWYLQNLGQGPELLIRYENEEAVDDSQLPKDRFSAERLKGVDSTLKIQPAELGDSAVYLCASSLGLSNEQFFGPGTRLTVL.

The CDR3 reads CASRRLAGGGDTQYF. The CDR3 DNA reads as TGTGCCAGTAGAAGGCTAGCGGGAGGCGGGGATACGCAGTATTTT. V gene TRBV19 combines with J gene TRBJ2-3; the match to TRBD2 covers 11 bases. Trimming removed 6 bases from V and 6 bases from J; junction bases left unmatched: 8. From germline, CDR1 is LNHDA and CDR2 SQIVND (reference sequence). This CDR3 contains 15 residues.

V usage is TRBV20-1 and J usage is TRBJ2-3; TRBD2 matches at 9 bases. J gave up 6 bases and V 3 bases, and 7 bases lay outside the gene matches. The CDR3 runs to 14 residues. In germline, CDR1 is DFQATT, CDR2 SNEGSKA (reference sequence). Written as DNA, the CDR3 is TGCAGTGCTAGTCCGTCTAGCGGGGAGGATACGCAGTATTTT. Protein: CSASPSSGEDTQYF.

The gene calls are TRBV20-1 and TRBJ2-2; no clear D. CDR1 is DFQATT and CDR2 is SNEGSKA in the germline V gene (reference sequence). V dropped 4 bases and J dropped 3 bases, with 6 bases sitting between them. The CDR3 extends over 12 amino acids. The CDR3 sequence: CSATRYTGELFF. The CDR3 DNA is TGCAGTGCTACCAGATACACCGGGGAGCTGTTTTTT.

This clonotype turned up a few times. The J gene is TRBJ1-4, the V gene TRBV5-1; the D gene is possibly TRBD1 (5 bases). CDR1 and CDR2 (germline): SGHRS, YFSETQ. Trimming removed 0 bases from V and 5 bases from J, with 11 bases in between. The CDR3 totals 15 residues. For the CDR3, the DNA is TGCGCCAGCAGCTTGGTCTGGGGGGGGAATGAAAAACTGTTTTTT. Translation gives CASSLVWGGNEKLFF.

The chain uses TRBV18 and TRBJ1-2; D is undetermined. The V end was cut by 6 bases, the J end by 0 bases, with 17 bases between. Germline V gene data show CDR1 as KGHSH and CDR2 as LQKENI. The CDR3 contains 16 residues. CDR3 nucleotides: TGTGCCAGCTCCCCCATGGTGGTAAGGACTAACTATGGCTACACCTTC. Its translation: CASSPMVVRTNYGYTF.

This chain connects TRBV27 to TRBJ1-2; 9 bases are shared with TRBD1. The CDR3 has 15 residues. V shed 5 bases, J shed 2 bases, and the junction held 6 bases outside the gene matches. Germline assignment: CDR1 MNHEY and CDR2 SMNVEV (reference sequence). CDR3 protein: CASSPRQGGNYGYTF. CDR3 nucleotides: TGTGCCAGCAGTCCCCGACAGGGGGGAAACTATGGCTACACCTTC.

J is TRBJ1-1 and V is TRBV7-3, with 7 bases that match TRBD1. V gave up 2 bases and J gave up 3 bases; unmatched junction bases: 0. Looked up from germline, CDR1 is SGHTA and CDR2 is FQGTGA. CDR3 length: 13 residues. CDR3 DNA sequence: TGTGCCAGCAGCTTACAGGGGGACACTGAAGCTTTCTTT. This gives the protein CASSLQGDTEAFF.

The chain employs TRBV12-5 and TRBJ1-2; possibly TRBD1 for D (5 bases). This CDR3 contains 13 residues. Germline V CDR1 and CDR2: LGHNT, FRNRAP. V dropped 8 bases and J dropped 3 bases, with 13 bases sitting between them. The CDR3 nucleotides read TGTGCTAGTATGAGGGGAACGGACTATGGCTACACCTTC. Translated: CASMRGTDYGYTF.

For the CDR3, the DNA is TGTGCCAGCAGCTTAGAAGGCTTTGGGTCAGAGACCCAGTACTTC. Amino acids: CASSLEGFGSETQYF. The J gene is TRBJ2-5, the V gene TRBV7-9; D gene unclear. The CDR3 runs to 15 residues. In germline, CDR1 is SEHNR, CDR2 FQNEAQ (reference sequence). V lost 1 base and J lost 4, with 13 bases in between.

This clonotype was seen only a few times. In DNA form, the CDR3 reads TGTGCCAGTAGTATCGGCCAGGGGGCATCCTATGGCTACACCTTC. It specifies CASSIGQGASYGYTF. The rearrangement uses TRBV19 and TRBJ1-2, with 8 nucleotides matching TRBD1. V shed 3 bases, J shed 4 bases, and the junction held 7 bases outside the gene matches. CDR3 size: 15 residues. CDR1 and CDR2 (germline): LNHDA, SQIVND (reference sequence).

This chain uses TRBV10-3 with TRBJ1-5; no clear D gene. The CDR3 runs 12 residues. CDR1 is ENHRY and CDR2 is SYGVKD in the germline V gene. V was pared by 6 bases and J by 6 bases, with 9 bases between. The CDR3 DNA reads TGTGCCATCAGCTCCCCAAGTCAGCCCCAGCATTTT. Its translation: CAISSPSQPQHF.

The rearrangement joins TRBV20-1 to TRBJ1-6; 8 bases map to TRBD1. The V and J ends lost 2 bases and 0 bases, in that order; junction bases with no gene match: 6. The CDR3 contains 17 residues. Germline V CDR1 and CDR2: DFQATT, SNEGSKA (reference sequence). The CDR3 DNA sequence: TGCAGTGCTAGAACCCGGACAGGGAGCTCCTATAATTCACCCCTCCACTTT. It codes for CSARTRTGSSYNSPLHF.

The sample holds a few counts of this clonotype. J is TRBJ1-2 and V is TRBV27; D is possibly TRBD1 (5 bases). In germline, CDR1 is MNHEY, CDR2 SMNVEV (reference sequence). Trimming left V 6 bases short and J 2 bases short, with 13 bases between. The CDR3 runs 14 residues. CDR3 nucleotide sequence: TGTGCCAGCAGACGTGGGACGGAGAACTATGGCTACACCTTC. This encodes CASRRGTENYGYTF.

The CDR3 nucleotides are TGCAGTGCTCGACAGGGGGTCCTCAACACTGAAGCTTTCTTT. It specifies CSARQGVLNTEAFF. This sequence joins TRBV20-1 and TRBJ1-1; 9 bases match TRBD1. J lost 2 bases, V lost 5 bases, and 6 bases had no gene match. This CDR3 is built from 14 residues. Germline V gene sequence: CDR1 DFQATT, CDR2 SNEGSKA (reference sequence).

This sequence joins TRBV5-1 and TRBJ2-7; perhaps D is TRBD1 or TRBD2 (5 bases each). Germline CDR1 SGHRS, CDR2 YFSETQ. Trimming left V 2 bases short and J 2 bases short, with 11 bases between. This CDR3 spans 14 amino acids. The CDR3 nucleotides are TGCGCCAGCAGCTTAACCGGGACCACCTACGAGCAGTACTTC. It specifies CASSLTGTTYEQYF.

The chain links TRBV28 to TRBJ2-2; D unresolved. The CDR3 totals 11 residues. CDR1 and CDR2 from the germline V gene are MDHEN and SYDVKM. With 7 bases removed from V and 6 bases from J, the gap between germline ends came to 6 bases. The CDR3, as DNA: TGTGCCAGCACACTCGCCGGGGAGCTGTTTTTT. It specifies CASTLAGELFF.

This clonotype turned up a few times. The rearrangement uses TRBV6-4 and TRBJ2-3; possible D gene TRBD2, 6 bases. The length of the CDR3 is 14 residues. V was shortened by 3 bases and J by 4 bases, with 11 bases between the two germline ends. Germline V gives CDR1 MRHNA, CDR2 SNTAGT. The CDR3 DNA reads TGTGCCAGCAGTGAGTCGGGAGAGGCAGATACGCAGTATTTT. It yields the protein CASSESGEADTQYF.